This TCR beta chain is drawn from a study of CD8+ T cells in alopecia areata. Looking at the study overall: Each of the treated patients was given oral tofacitinib, 5 to 10 mg twice daily, for moderate-to-severe alopecia areata. Disease severity was quantified as SALT score of affected scalp area. Study results and caveats: Tissue-resident alphabeta T cells belonging to normal skin likewise get sequenced within scalp specimens.

Treatment denoted: oral pan-JAK inhibitor, 5-10 mg twice daily. Those with alopecia areata gave lesional scalp punch biopsies and peripheral blood. This CDR3 is 14 amino acids long. J was trimmed by 3 bases and V by 4 bases; bases with no gene match: 6. The germline V gene has CDR1 SGHRS and CDR2 YFSETQ. A note on this clone: The antigen remains undetermined.

Investigators isolated RNA and reverse transcribed it into cDNA to act as the sequencing template. Libraries were prepared by immunoSEQ multiplex PCR; TCRdb keeps only in-frame clonotypes and omits some of them. This sample has 170,000 or so clones; less than 70% occur once, and the top ten carry less than 14%. This specimen consisted of CD8+ T cells sorted from blood, obtained at week 24, from a patient treated with tofacitinib. The TCR originated in a human donor with alopecia areata. V usage is TRBV5-1 and J usage is TRBJ2-7; 8 bases fit TRBD1. For the CDR3, the DNA is TGCGCCAGCAGCCAGGGGGCCGGTGACTACGAGCAGTACTTC. This sequence encodes CASSQGAGDYEQYF.